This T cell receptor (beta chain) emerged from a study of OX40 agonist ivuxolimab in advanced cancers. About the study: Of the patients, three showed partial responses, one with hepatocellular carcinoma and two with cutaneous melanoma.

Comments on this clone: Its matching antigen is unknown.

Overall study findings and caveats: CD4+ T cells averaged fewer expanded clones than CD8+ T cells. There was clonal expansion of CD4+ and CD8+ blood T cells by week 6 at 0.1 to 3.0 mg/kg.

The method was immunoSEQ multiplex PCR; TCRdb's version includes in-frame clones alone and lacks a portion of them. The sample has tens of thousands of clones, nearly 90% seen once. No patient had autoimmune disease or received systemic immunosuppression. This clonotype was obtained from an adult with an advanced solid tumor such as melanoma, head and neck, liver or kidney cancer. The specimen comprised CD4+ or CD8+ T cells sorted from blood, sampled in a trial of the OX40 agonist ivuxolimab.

The CDR3 reads CASSLEARNTEAFF. For the CDR3, the DNA is TGCGCCAGCAGCTTGGAGGCGAGAAACACTGAAGCTTTCTTT. The J gene is TRBJ1-1, the V gene TRBV5-1; D is undetermined. V lost 0 bases to trimming and J lost 2 bases, with 8 bases between them. Germline V gene data show CDR1 as SGHRS and CDR2 as YFSETQ. CDR3 size: 14 residues.